This entry lists 18 T cell receptor beta chains sequenced from one sample in a study of cytomegalovirus exposure and HLA in healthy donors. The PCR had 60 Vbeta and 13 Jbeta primers. Using immunoSEQ multiplex PCR, the repertoire was profiled, and TCRdb retains in-frame clones only, with some absent. The data contain roughly 65,000 clones, almost 70% of them singletons. The sequenced sample consisted of PBMCs. The receptors derive from a man aged 35 to 55 in good health and CMV-seropositive.

V usage is TRBV18 and J usage is TRBJ1-4; D uncertain. V was clipped by 3 bases and J by 2 bases, with 10 bases between them. Germline CDR1 is KGHSH and CDR2 is LQKENI. The CDR3 extends over 15 amino acids. Here the CDR3 reads CASSPSSVTNEKLFF. The CDR3 nucleotides are TGTGCCAGCTCACCGAGTTCCGTGACTAATGAAAAACTGTTTTTT.

As to this clone: The junction and the germline gene differ at one end; a read error may be behind it. Here the CDR3 DNA reads TGTTCCAGCAGCACTAGCATCAGGGTAAAGAACACTGAAGCTTTCTTT. Its protein product is CSSSTSIRVKNTEAFF. The J gene is TRBJ1-1, the V gene TRBV7-9; a weak D match, TRBD1 (5 bases). The CDR3 spans 16 residues. The germline gives CDR1 SEHNR, CDR2 FQNEAQ (reference sequence).

This clone came up a few times. The J gene is TRBJ2-1, the V gene TRBV6-4; D unclear. Deletions cut 0 bases from V and 5 bases from J, with 11 bases between. The germline CDR1 and CDR2 sequences are MRHNA and SNTAGT. There are 15 residues in the CDR3. The CDR3 is CASSDSGGYDNEQFF. DNA for the CDR3: TGTGCCAGCAGTGACTCAGGCGGTTACGACAATGAGCAGTTCTTC.

The V and J genes are TRBV14 and TRBJ1-1; D unclear. The V end was cut by 1 base, the J end by 5 bases, with 17 bases between. Germline V gene lookup returns CDR1 SGHDN and CDR2 FVKESK. The CDR3 loop spans 16 amino acids. The CDR3 loop reads CASSQGLGGIGTEAFF. The CDR3 nucleotides read TGTGCCAGCAGCCAAGGACTAGGAGGGATCGGTACTGAAGCTTTCTTT.

V usage is TRBV4-1 and J usage is TRBJ2-7; D perhaps matches TRBD1 (5 bases). This CDR3 is 16 amino acids long. Germline loops: CDR1 MGHRA, CDR2 YSYEKL. Trimming shortened V by 1 base and J by 2 bases, and 15 bases separated the two germline ends. In DNA form, the CDR3 reads TGCGCCAGCAGCCAAGTTAGGGGAAAAAGTCCCTACGAGCAGTACTTC. The encoded protein is CASSQVRGKSPYEQYF.

V is TRBV4-3 and J is TRBJ2-3; 11 bases map to TRBD2. In germline, CDR1 is LGHNA, CDR2 YSLEER. Losses at the gene ends were 3 bases for V and 0 bases for J; bases not matched to a gene: 8. The CDR3 length is 18 residues. The CDR3 protein is CASSQIAGGPGSTDTQYF. In DNA, the CDR3 is TGCGCCAGCAGCCAGATAGCGGGGGGGCCGGGAAGCACAGATACGCAGTATTTT.

V and J are TRBV9 and TRBJ2-3, with TRBD2 matching 8 bases. V was clipped by 0 bases and J by 2 bases; unmatched bases: 5. The V gene's germline CDR1 is SGDLS and CDR2 YYNGEE. This CDR3 has 16 residues. Written as DNA, the CDR3 is TGTGCCAGCAGCGTAGGGAGTAGCGGGAACACAGATACGCAGTATTTT. It specifies CASSVGSSGNTDTQYF.

The genes are TRBV19 and TRBJ2-3; 8 bases match TRBD2. CDR1 and CDR2 (germline): LNHDA, SQIVND (reference sequence). V shed 6 bases and J 2 bases; nucleotides not matched to a gene: 7. CDR3 length: 15 amino acids. The CDR3, as DNA: TGTGCCAGTAGCCCCACTAGCGGCCCCACAGATACGCAGTATTTT. This translates into CASSPTSGPTDTQYF.

The CDR3 spells CASSTEEFGYTF. The CDR3 coding sequence is TGTGCCAGCTCCACCGAAGAGTTCGGCTACACCTTC. This chain joins TRBV18 and TRBJ1-2; D gene uncertain. The CDR3 spans 12 residues. Germline lookup yields CDR1 KGHSH and CDR2 LQKENI. Trimming pared 6 bases from V and 8 bases from J, leaving 13 bases between. Full variable domain (remainder filled in from reference TRBV18 and TRBJ1-2): NAGVMQNPRHLVRRRGQEARLRCSPMKGHSHVYWYRQLPEEGLKFMVYLQKENIIDESGMPKERFSAEFPKEGPSILRIQQVVRGDSAAYFCASSTEEFGYTFGSGTRLTVV.

V usage is TRBV19 and J usage is TRBJ2-7; 8 positions agree with TRBD1. V was pared by 5 bases and J by 3 bases, with 15 bases of the junction left unmatched. Germline V gives CDR1 LNHDA, CDR2 SQIVND (reference sequence). CDR3 length: 17 residues. DNA of the CDR3: TGTGCCAGTAGTGATAGGGACAGGCCAAACAACCTCTACGAGCAGTACTTC. It yields the protein CASSDRDRPNNLYEQYF.

This clone was detected a few times. The chain carries TRBV9 and TRBJ2-7; D perhaps matches TRBD2 (5 bases). Trimming removed 2 bases at V and 3 bases at J, with 6 bases between. This CDR3 has 12 amino acids. Germline-derived CDR1 and CDR2 are SGDLS and YYNGEE. For the CDR3, the DNA is TGTGCCAGCAGCGTCGGGGACTACGAGCAGTACTTC. Protein sequence: CASSVGDYEQYF.

J is TRBJ1-3 and V is TRBV4-2; 8 nucleotides match TRBD1. CDR1 and CDR2 (germline): LGHNA, YNFKEQ. With 3 bases clipped from V and 4 bases from J, the junction kept 5 bases outside the gene matches. The CDR3 is 15 residues long. The CDR3 protein is CASSHSRDRGNTIYF. CDR3 nucleotide sequence: TGTGCCAGCAGCCACAGTCGGGACAGGGGAAACACCATATATTTT.

The J gene is TRBJ1-2, the V gene TRBV2, with D hard to call. The CDR3 runs 11 residues. The germline CDR1 and CDR2 sequences are SNHLY and FYNNEI. Deletions cut 7 bases from V and 6 bases from J, with 9 bases between. The CDR3 DNA follows: TGTGCCAGCAACAGTGACCATGGCTACACCTTC. It is translated as CASNSDHGYTF.

This chain uses TRBV5-6 with TRBJ2-7, with D uncertain. Trimming shortened V by 0 bases and J by 0 bases, and 13 bases separated the two germline ends. The CDR3 is made up of 16 amino acids. The V gene's germline CDR1 is SGHDT and CDR2 YYEEEE. The CDR3 DNA follows: TGTGCCAGCAGCTTGGGCCCTCAGGCCCCCTCCTACGAGCAGTACTTC. Encoded protein: CASSLGPQAPSYEQYF.

Here the CDR3 reads CAWRLAYEQFF. The CDR3 bases are TGTGCCTGGAGACTAGCATATGAGCAGTTCTTC. This rearrangement joins TRBV30 to TRBJ2-1, with D maybe TRBD2 (6 bases). Germline CDR1 reads GTSNPN; CDR2 reads SVGIG (reference sequence). The CDR3 is 11 amino acids. Trimming took 3 bases from V and 8 from J, leaving 8 bases between them.

This clone was detected only once. This sequence joins TRBV30 and TRBJ2-7, with 11 bases matching TRBD1. Germline V gives CDR1 GTSNPN, CDR2 SVGIG (reference sequence). This CDR3 region has 14 residues. Unmatched junction bases numbered 11, after V lost 4 bases and J lost 9 bases. For the CDR3, the DNA is TGTGCCTGGACCCCCGGGACAGGGGGTTCGGGGCAGTACTTC. The encoded protein is CAWTPGTGGSGQYF.

The chain links TRBV5-1 to TRBJ2-1; D unresolved. V lost 1 base, J lost 4 bases, and 9 bases lay in between. The CDR3 extends over 14 amino acids. Germline loops: CDR1 SGHRS, CDR2 YFSETQ. As DNA, the CDR3 is TGCGCCAGCAGCTTGAGCCAGGTATACAATGAGCAGTTCTTC. Its translation: CASSLSQVYNEQFF.

The chain uses TRBV11-3 and TRBJ2-1; 7 nucleotides align to TRBD2. The CDR3 runs to 14 residues. The germline V gene has CDR1 SGHNT and CDR2 YENEEA. Losses at the gene ends were 1 base for V and 4 bases for J; bases not matched to a gene: 1. The CDR3 DNA is TGTGCCAGCAGCTTAGCGGGAGGTTACAATGAGCAGTTCTTC. Encoded protein: CASSLAGGYNEQFF.